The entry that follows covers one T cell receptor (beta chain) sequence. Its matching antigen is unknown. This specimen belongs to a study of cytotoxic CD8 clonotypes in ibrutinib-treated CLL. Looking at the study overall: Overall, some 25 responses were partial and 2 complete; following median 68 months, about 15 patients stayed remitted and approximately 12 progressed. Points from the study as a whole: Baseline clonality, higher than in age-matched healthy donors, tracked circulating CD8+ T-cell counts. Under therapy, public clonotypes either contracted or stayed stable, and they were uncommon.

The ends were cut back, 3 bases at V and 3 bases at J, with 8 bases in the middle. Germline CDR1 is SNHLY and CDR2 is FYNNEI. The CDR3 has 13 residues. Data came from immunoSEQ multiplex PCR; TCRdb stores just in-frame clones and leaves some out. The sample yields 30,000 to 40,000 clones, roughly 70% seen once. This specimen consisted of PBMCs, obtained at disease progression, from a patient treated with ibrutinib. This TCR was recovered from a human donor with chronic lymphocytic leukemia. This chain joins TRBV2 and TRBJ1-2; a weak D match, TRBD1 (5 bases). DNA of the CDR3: TGTGCCAGCAGTGAGAGACAGCACTATGGCTACACCTTC. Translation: CASSERQHYGYTF.